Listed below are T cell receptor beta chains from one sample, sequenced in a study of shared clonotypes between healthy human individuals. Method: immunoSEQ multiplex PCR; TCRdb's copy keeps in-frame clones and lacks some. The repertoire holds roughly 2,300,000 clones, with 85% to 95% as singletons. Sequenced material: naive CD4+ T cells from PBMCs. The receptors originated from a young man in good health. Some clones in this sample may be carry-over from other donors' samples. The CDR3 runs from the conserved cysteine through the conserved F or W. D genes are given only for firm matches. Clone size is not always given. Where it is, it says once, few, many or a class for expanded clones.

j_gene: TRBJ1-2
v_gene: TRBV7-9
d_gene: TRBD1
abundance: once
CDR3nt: TGTGCCAGCAGCTTAGCGATATCGGGGACAGACGGCTACACCTTC
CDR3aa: CASSLAISGTDGYTF

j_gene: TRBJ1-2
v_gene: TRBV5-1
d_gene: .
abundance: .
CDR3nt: TGCGCCAGCAGCTTGCCCGGCCCTAACTATGGCTACACCTTC
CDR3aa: CASSLPGPNYGYTF

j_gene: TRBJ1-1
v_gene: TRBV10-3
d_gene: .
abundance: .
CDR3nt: TGTGCCATCGGGCAGGCTGAGAACACTGAAGCTTTCTTT
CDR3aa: CAIGQAENTEAFF

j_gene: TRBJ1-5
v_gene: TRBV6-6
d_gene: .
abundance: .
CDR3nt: TGTGCCAGCAGGGGGCAGGGAATAGATCAGCCCCAGCATTTT
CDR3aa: CASRGQGIDQPQHF

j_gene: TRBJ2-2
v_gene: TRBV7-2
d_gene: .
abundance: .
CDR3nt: TGTGCCAGCAGCTTGGGGCTAGCGCTCAGGGGCGGGGAGCTGTTTTTT
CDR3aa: CASSLGLALRGGELFF

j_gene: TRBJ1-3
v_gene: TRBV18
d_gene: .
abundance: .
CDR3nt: TGTGCCAGCTCACTCCAGGAAGGGACTGGAAACACCATATATTTT
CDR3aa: CASSLQEGTGNTIYF

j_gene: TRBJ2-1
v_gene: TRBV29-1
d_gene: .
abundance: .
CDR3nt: TGCAGCGTCGGCAACCTCTTGAGGGGCAATGAGCAGTTCTTC
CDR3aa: CSVGNLLRGNEQFF

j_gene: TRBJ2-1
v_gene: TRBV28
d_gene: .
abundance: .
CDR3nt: TGTGCCAGCAGTTTTCACCCCGGGACGGAAATAACGTTCTCCTACAATGAGCAGTTCTTC
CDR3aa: CASSFHPGTEITFSYNEQFF

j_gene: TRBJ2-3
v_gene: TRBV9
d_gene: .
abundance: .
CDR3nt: TGTGCCAGCAGCGCCGGCGGAGGCACAGATACGCAGTATTTT
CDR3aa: CASSAGGGTDTQYF

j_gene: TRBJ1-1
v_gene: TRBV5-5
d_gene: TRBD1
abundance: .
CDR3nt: TGTGCCAGCAGTCCAGGGGGCTGGACTGAAGCTTTCTTT
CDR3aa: CASSPGGWTEAFF

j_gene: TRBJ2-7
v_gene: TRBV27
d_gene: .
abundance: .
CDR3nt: TGTGCCAGCAGTATAACCTGGGAGGACCCTTCCAACGAGCAGTACTTC
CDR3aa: CASSITWEDPSNEQYF

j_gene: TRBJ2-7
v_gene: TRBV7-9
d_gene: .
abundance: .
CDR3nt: TGTGCCAGCAGCCCGTGGGACTACGAGCAGTACTTC
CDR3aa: CASSPWDYEQYF

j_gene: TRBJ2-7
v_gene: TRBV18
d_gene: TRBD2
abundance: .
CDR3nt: TGTGCCAGCTCACCGGGGCTAGCGGGAGGCGAGCAGTACTTC
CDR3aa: CASSPGLAGGEQYF

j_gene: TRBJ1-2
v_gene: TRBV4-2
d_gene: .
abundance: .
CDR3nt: TGTGCCAGCAGCCCAAAACCATCCAGCGGCTATGGCTACACCTTC
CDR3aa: CASSPKPSSGYGYTF

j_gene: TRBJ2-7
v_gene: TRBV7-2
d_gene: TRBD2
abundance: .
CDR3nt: TGTGCCAGCAGCTTAGCGACTAGCGGGAGAGGCACCTACGAGCAGTACTTC
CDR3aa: CASSLATSGRGTYEQYF

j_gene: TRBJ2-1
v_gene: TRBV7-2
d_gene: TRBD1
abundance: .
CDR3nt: TGTGCCAGCAGCTTATTTGGGACAGGGAATCACGGTGAGCAGTTCTTC
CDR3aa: CASSLFGTGNHGEQFF

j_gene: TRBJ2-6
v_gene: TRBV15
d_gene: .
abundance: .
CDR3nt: TGTGCCACCAGCAGCCGGCCGTGGAGACTCTCTGGGGCCAACGTCCTGACTTTC
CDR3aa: CATSSRPWRLSGANVLTF

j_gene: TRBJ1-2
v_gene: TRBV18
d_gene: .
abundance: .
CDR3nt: TGTGCCAGCTCATTTTCAGACGCTAACTATGGCTACACCTTC
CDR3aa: CASSFSDANYGYTF

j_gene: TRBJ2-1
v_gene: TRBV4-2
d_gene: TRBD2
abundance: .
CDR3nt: TGTGCCAGCAGCCAAGATCGACTAGCGGGAGTACGTGAGCAGTTCTTC
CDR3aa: CASSQDRLAGVREQFF

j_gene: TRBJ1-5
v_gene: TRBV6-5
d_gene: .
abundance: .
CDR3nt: TGTGCCAGCAGTCCCATGCGTGGGCAGCCCCAGCATTTT
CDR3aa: CASSPMRGQPQHF

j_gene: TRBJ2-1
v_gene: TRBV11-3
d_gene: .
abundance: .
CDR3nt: TGTGCCAGCAGCTTCCCCTGGTCTAGCTCGGATGAGCAGTTCTTC
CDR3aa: CASSFPWSSSDEQFF

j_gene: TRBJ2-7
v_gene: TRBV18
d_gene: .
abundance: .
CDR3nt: TGTGCCAGCTCACCACGAGACGGACTTTCATACGAGCAGTACTTC
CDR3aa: CASSPRDGLSYEQYF

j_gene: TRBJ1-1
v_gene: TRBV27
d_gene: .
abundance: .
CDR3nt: TGTGCCAGCAGTTCCAGGACTGAAGCTTTCTTT
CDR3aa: CASSSRTEAFF

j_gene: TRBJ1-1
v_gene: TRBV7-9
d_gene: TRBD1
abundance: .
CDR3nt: TGTGCCAGCATATCGGACAGGAGGGATCACACTGAAGCTTTCTTT
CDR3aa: CASISDRRDHTEAFF

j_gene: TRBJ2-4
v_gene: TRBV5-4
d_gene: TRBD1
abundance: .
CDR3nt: TGTGCCAGCAGCCCTGGGGGACAGGGATACATTCAGTACTTC
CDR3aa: CASSPGGQGYIQYF

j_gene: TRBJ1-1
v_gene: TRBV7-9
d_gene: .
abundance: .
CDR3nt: TGTGCCAGCAGCTCGCGACCGCTAGATAGCATGAACACTGAAGCTTTCTTT
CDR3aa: CASSSRPLDSMNTEAFF

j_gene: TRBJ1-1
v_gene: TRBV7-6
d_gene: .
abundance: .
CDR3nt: TGTGCCAGCAGCTTAGATCATAACACTGAAGCTTTCTTT
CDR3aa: CASSLDHNTEAFF

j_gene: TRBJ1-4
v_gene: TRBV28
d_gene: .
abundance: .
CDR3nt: TGTGCCAGCAGCCGTAGGTCTTCAACTAATGAAAAACTGTTTTTT
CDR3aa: CASSRRSSTNEKLFF

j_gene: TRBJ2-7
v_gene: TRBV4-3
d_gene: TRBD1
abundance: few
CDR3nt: TGCGCCAGCAGTCTAGACAGGGTGCCCCCACACGAGCAGTACTTC
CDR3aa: CASSLDRVPPHEQYF

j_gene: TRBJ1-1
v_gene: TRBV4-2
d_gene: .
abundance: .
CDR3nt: TGTGCCAGCAGCCCAGTCCGTGCGGGCTTCACTGAAGCTTTCTTT
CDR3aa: CASSPVRAGFTEAFF

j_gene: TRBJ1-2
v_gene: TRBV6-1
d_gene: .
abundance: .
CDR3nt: TGTGCCAGCAGTGAAGGTGCTGGGGTCTATGGCTACACCTTC
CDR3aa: CASSEGAGVYGYTF

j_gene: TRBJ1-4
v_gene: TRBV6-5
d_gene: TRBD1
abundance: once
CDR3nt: TGTGCCAGCAGATCCGGACAGGGACCTAATGAAAAACTGTTTTTT
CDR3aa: CASRSGQGPNEKLFF